These T cell receptor beta chains were read from a single sample in a study of blood T cells in healthy people across ages. From the 5' RACE reads, TCRdb called clonotypes with MiXCR, one entry per CDR3 protein. The top ten clones hold over 9% of a sample with fewer than 2,000,000 distinct CDR3 sequences, about 31% of them seen once. What was sequenced was blood. All receptors come from a woman in her 30s in good health. The conserved cysteine and the conserved F or W are not part of the CDR3 here. The order of the fields is V gene, CDR3 length, J gene, CDR3 protein.

v_gene: TRBV6-5; len: 12; j_gene: TRBJ1-1; CDR3aa: ASSTPQADTEAF
v_gene: TRBV7-2; len: 13; j_gene: TRBJ2-3; CDR3aa: ASTSGEGFADTQY
v_gene: TRBV25-1; len: 13; j_gene: TRBJ2-2; CDR3aa: ASSLQAPNTGELF
v_gene: TRBV12-3/TRBV12-4; len: 13; j_gene: TRBJ2-3; CDR3aa: ASSRPDRYIVTQY
v_gene: TRBV12-3/TRBV12-4; len: 14; j_gene: TRBJ2-2; CDR3aa: ASRRDRGRNPGELF
v_gene: TRBV27; len: 11; j_gene: TRBJ1-2; CDR3aa: ASSTPGTDGYT
v_gene: TRBV28; len: 14; j_gene: TRBJ1-5; CDR3aa: ASSFVSAGRNQPQH
v_gene: TRBV7-9; len: 12; j_gene: TRBJ1-1; CDR3aa: ASSLDGQWGEAF
v_gene: TRBV6-1; len: 19; j_gene: TRBJ2-7; CDR3aa: ASSAVLPGLAGDRSSYEQY
v_gene: TRBV20-1; len: 13; j_gene: TRBJ2-7; CDR3aa: SARDRVDRGGEQY
v_gene: TRBV4-1; len: 12; j_gene: TRBJ2-1; CDR3aa: ASSLAGQYNEQF